This TCR beta chain was identified in a study of OX40 agonist ivuxolimab in advanced cancers. Study information: Of mixed ages from 23 to 79 and averaging about 56 years, the group was 65% to 85% male.

Deletions cut 0 bases from V and 5 bases from J, with 15 bases between. The CDR3 loop spans 16 amino acids. CDR1 SGHRS and CDR2 YFSETQ come from the germline V gene. Sequenced by immunoSEQ multiplex PCR; TCRdb stores in-frame clones only, minus some. The data contain approximately 82,000 clones, just over 85% of them seen just once; the ten biggest clones take up roughly 0.8%. Points on this clone: Its antigen is still unknown.

Broader study findings: Some patients without response likewise showed low normalized clonal expansion. Relatively little clonal expansion, among the lowest observed, appeared in partial responders at 0.1-3.0 mg/kg.

Baseline was the first blood sampling point, followed by cycle 4 day 1 and cycle 7 day 1. The sequenced sample was CD4+ or CD8+ T cells sorted from blood, obtained in a trial of the OX40 agonist ivuxolimab. The clonotype comes from an adult with an advanced solid tumor such as melanoma, head and neck, liver or kidney cancer. The J gene is TRBJ1-5, the V gene TRBV5-1, with TRBD1 as a possible D gene (6 bases). CDR3 protein: CASSLGRGQLHQPQHF. In DNA, the CDR3 is TGCGCCAGCAGCTTGGGACGGGGGCAGCTTCATCAGCCCCAGCATTTT.